Listed below are T cell receptor beta chains from one sample, sequenced in a study of T cells in Graves' hyperthyroidism and ophthalmopathy. MiXCR, applied by TCRdb to the multiplex PCR reads, yields one record per CDR3 protein. The table includes around 720,000 distinct CDR3 sequences, just over 35% detected once. Sequencing used blood. The origin of the receptors is a woman between 40 and 50 years old with Graves' hyperthyroidism. Each CDR3 is given with its conserved first and last residue. A D gene is named only where the DNA matches it firmly. Size is stated for part of the rows, as once, few or many counts, or as a class when the clone is expanded.

d_call,v_call,cdr3_length,j_call,clone_size,cdr3_nt,cdr3_aa
TRBD1,TRBV12-3/TRBV12-4,13,TRBJ1-2,-,TGTGCCAGCAGCTATAGGGACAGGGGAGTTCCCCACTTC,CASSYRDRGVPHF
TRBD2,TRBV29-1,15,TRBJ2-2,many,TGCAGCGCGGGACTAGCGGGAGGAAACACCGGGGAGCTGTTTTTT,CSAGLAGGNTGELFF
TRBD1,TRBV6-5,14,TRBJ1-5,-,TGTGCCAGCAGTGGACAGGTTATCAATCAGCCCCAGCATTTT,CASSGQVINQPQHF
TRBD1,TRBV5-4,17,TRBJ1-6,few,TGTGCCAGCTGCAGCCGGGACAGGGGGCCGGATAATTCACCCCTCCACTTT,CASCSRDRGPDNSPLHF
-,TRBV10-3,16,TRBJ1-1,once,TGTGCCATCAGTGAGTCGCAGGGCGCCAGGGCCACTGAAGCTTTCTTT,CAISESQGARATEAFF
-,TRBV6-5,12,TRBJ2-3,-,TGTGCCAGCAGTTATTACAGGGATACGCAGTATTTT,CASSYYRDTQYF
-,TRBV30,13,TRBJ1-1,-,TGTGCCTGGAGTGTACAACTGGACACTGAAGCTTTCTTT,CAWSVQLDTEAFF
-,TRBV6-2/TRBV6-3,13,TRBJ1-4,-,TGTGCCAGCAGCGGCCGTCTTAATGAAAAACTGTTTTTT,CASSGRLNEKLFF
TRBD2,TRBV10-2,14,TRBJ2-7,few,TGTGCCAGCAGTCGAGCGGGATCCTCCTACGAGCAGTACTTC,CASSRAGSSYEQYF
-,TRBV7-2,15,TRBJ1-1,-,TGTGCCAGCAGCTTAGAAACAGATTATATCACTGAAGCTTTCTTT,CASSLETDYITEAFF
-,TRBV6-5,12,TRBJ2-7,-,TGTGCCAGCAGGGACCGCCTCTACGAGCAGTACTTC,CASRDRLYEQYF
-,TRBV10-3,14,TRBJ1-1,-,TGTGCCAGCAGTGAGGTTGTATGGGTTCCTGAAGCTTTCTTT,CASSEVVWVPEAFF
TRBD1,TRBV12-5,14,TRBJ1-2,-,TGTGCTAGTGGTCCGGGACAGGGAGTCCATGGCTACACCTTC,CASGPGQGVHGYTF
TRBD1,TRBV5-1,15,TRBJ1-3,few,TGCGCCAGCAGCTTGCAGGGGGAAAGAGGAAACACCATATATTTT,CASSLQGERGNTIYF
-,TRBV7-9,16,TRBJ1-5,many,TGTGCCAGCAGCCTCGTCGGGCCGCTTGGCAATCAGCCCCAGCATTTT,CASSLVGPLGNQPQHF
-,TRBV12-3/TRBV12-4,15,TRBJ1-1,many,TGTGCCAGCAGCCATCCCTGGGTGAGGACACGCGAAGCTTTCTTT,CASSHPWVRTREAFF
TRBD1,TRBV27,15,TRBJ1-2,many,TGTGCCAGCAGCTTAATGGGACAGGGTAACTATGGCTACACCTTC,CASSLMGQGNYGYTF
TRBD2,TRBV27,15,TRBJ2-5,few,TGTGCCAGCAGTTCGAAGCGGGGGGGCCCGGAGACCCAGTACTTC,CASSSKRGGPETQYF
TRBD1,TRBV5-1,15,TRBJ1-1,-,TGTGCCAGCAGCCCGGAATTAGACAGGGGTCCTGAAGCTTTCTTT,CASSPELDRGPEAFF
-,TRBV7-9,10,TRBJ1-1,many,TGTGCCAGCAGCTCTGGTGAAGCTTTCTTT,CASSSGEAFF